This TCR beta chain stems from a study of early stage breast cancer tumors. Study outcomes and limitations: Compared with adjacent normal breast, tumors showed roughly 2.5-fold denser, more clonal T cells. Blood repertoires resembled normal breast more than tumor.

As regards this clone: Its antigen remains unknown.

Normal breast often needed about 85-310 mg of tissue for enough DNA. Data came from immunoSEQ multiplex PCR; TCRdb stores just in-frame clones and leaves some out. The data contain 5,000 to 6,500 clones, roughly 70% of them seen just once; the ten biggest clones take up approximately 13%. This CDR3 region has 15 residues. Germline-derived CDR1 and CDR2 are LNHDA and SQIVND (reference sequence). Trimming pared 3 bases from V and 7 bases from J, leaving 16 bases between. V and J are TRBV19 and TRBJ1-5, with D possibly being TRBD1 (6 bases). The material sequenced was normal breast tissue next to the tumor. The origin of this receptor is a person aged 55 to 69 with breast cancer. CDR3 in amino acids: CASSISTGSPQPQHF. As DNA, the CDR3 is TGTGCCAGTAGTATCTCCACAGGGAGTCCCCAGCCCCAGCATTTT.